This T cell receptor beta chain is from a study of cytomegalovirus exposure and HLA in healthy donors. The validation cohort, a group of 120 subjects, included the donors and was separate from the approximately 670-subject first cohort. The repertoire was sequenced with immunoSEQ multiplex PCR; TCRdb's copy has only in-frame clones and lacks some. The sample contains 100,000 to 150,000 clones, 88% of which appear only once. CDR3 length: 13 amino acids. Per germline, CDR1 SGHRS and CDR2 YFSETQ. V shed 7 bases and J shed 8 bases, with 15 bases lying between them. As for this clone: Its antigen is undetermined.

Whole-study results and caveats: Published work reported that the classifier diagnosed cytomegalovirus status with high specificity and sensitivity. Listed as cytomegalovirus-associated were 150 or so TCR beta chains.

Sequenced sample: PBMCs. The J gene is TRBJ2-2, the V gene TRBV5-1; D perhaps matches TRBD1 (6 bases). The receptor's source is a young man in good health and CMV-seropositive. The CDR3 protein is CASRKQGRGELFF. In DNA, the CDR3 is TGCGCCAGCCGTAAACAGGGAAGAGGGGAGCTGTTTTTT.